Listed below are T cell receptor beta chains from one sample, sequenced in a study of CD8+ T cells in alopecia areata. Data came from immunoSEQ multiplex PCR; TCRdb stores just in-frame clones and leaves some out. The sample has approximately 150,000 clones; less than 75% are singletons. Sequencing used CD8+ T cells sorted from blood, obtained at week 0. These receptors all come from a human donor with alopecia areata. CDR3s leave out the opening cysteine and the closing phenylalanine or tryptophan.

CDR3aa: ASSTSLNTEAF
v_gene: TRBV25-1
j_gene: TRBJ1-1

CDR3aa: ASSQGGDTYEQY
v_gene: TRBV4-2
j_gene: TRBJ2-7

CDR3aa: ASSSQGVEQY
v_gene: TRBV5-1
j_gene: TRBJ2-7

CDR3aa: ASSYRATQETQY
v_gene: TRBV13
j_gene: TRBJ2-5

CDR3aa: AWSVRGRTVGYKLF
v_gene: TRBV30
j_gene: TRBJ1-4

CDR3aa: ASTGGGQGAAGELF
v_gene: TRBV7-9
j_gene: TRBJ2-2

CDR3aa: ASSQDGGGDTIY
v_gene: TRBV4-1
j_gene: TRBJ1-3

CDR3aa: ASSLGRTEAF
v_gene: TRBV7-8
j_gene: TRBJ1-1

CDR3aa: SVRGQTYEQY
v_gene: TRBV29-1
j_gene: TRBJ2-7

CDR3aa: SVERGVGYT
v_gene: TRBV29-1
j_gene: TRBJ1-2

CDR3aa: ASSLGGRPSYNEQF
v_gene: TRBV11-3
j_gene: TRBJ2-1

CDR3aa: ASSRGTGIETQY
v_gene: TRBV27
j_gene: TRBJ2-5

CDR3aa: ASSSRARAEAF
v_gene: TRBV5-1
j_gene: TRBJ1-1

CDR3aa: ASSAPGTGTGELF
v_gene: TRBV7-6
j_gene: TRBJ2-2

CDR3aa: AGLLARGSTDTQY
v_gene: TRBV2
j_gene: TRBJ2-3

CDR3aa: ASSTGRGYEQY
v_gene: TRBV13
j_gene: TRBJ2-7

CDR3aa: ASSTGQGKGYEQY
v_gene: TRBV13
j_gene: TRBJ2-7

CDR3aa: SVGPQDRANTGELF
v_gene: TRBV29-1
j_gene: TRBJ2-2

CDR3aa: ATSSRQGNTGELF
v_gene: TRBV15
j_gene: TRBJ2-2

CDR3aa: ASNEREGPGKQY
v_gene: TRBV6-6
j_gene: TRBJ2-7

CDR3aa: AWSDVTSLLGYT
v_gene: TRBV30
j_gene: TRBJ1-2

CDR3aa: ASSFVGDTEAF
v_gene: TRBV5-1
j_gene: TRBJ1-1

CDR3aa: ASSSLTGNTEAF
v_gene: TRBV27
j_gene: TRBJ1-1

CDR3aa: ASSSGGRSNYGYT
v_gene: TRBV7-9
j_gene: TRBJ1-2

CDR3aa: ASSLAMSSYNEQF
v_gene: TRBV7-6
j_gene: TRBJ2-1

CDR3aa: ASQQLEGYNEQF
v_gene: TRBV7-2
j_gene: TRBJ2-1

CDR3aa: ASSLALTVHYGYT
v_gene: TRBV7-9
j_gene: TRBJ1-2

CDR3aa: ASSLGGSSPLH
v_gene: TRBV5-6
j_gene: TRBJ1-6

CDR3aa: ASSLQGEAYEQY
v_gene: TRBV9
j_gene: TRBJ2-7

CDR3aa: ASSLGSTDTQY
v_gene: TRBV5-1
j_gene: TRBJ2-3

CDR3aa: ASSFADYGYT
v_gene: TRBV28
j_gene: TRBJ1-2

CDR3aa: ASSYPSGGGETQY
v_gene: TRBV6-5
j_gene: TRBJ2-5

CDR3aa: ASSLRDRAKNIQY
v_gene: TRBV5-6
j_gene: TRBJ2-4

CDR3aa: ASSSLGGSRHNEQF
v_gene: TRBV13
j_gene: TRBJ2-1

CDR3aa: ASSQAGRNYGYT
v_gene: TRBV14
j_gene: TRBJ1-2

CDR3aa: ASSLGSNQPQH
v_gene: TRBV5-6
j_gene: TRBJ1-5

CDR3aa: ASSLGLAGSLSSTDTQY
v_gene: TRBV13
j_gene: TRBJ2-3

CDR3aa: ASSDRDWRF
v_gene: TRBV6-6
j_gene: TRBJ1-4

CDR3aa: ASSLVNTEAF
v_gene: TRBV7-9
j_gene: TRBJ1-1

CDR3aa: AWSLAGNYGYT
v_gene: TRBV30
j_gene: TRBJ1-2

CDR3aa: ASSPSPGTEAF
v_gene: TRBV18
j_gene: TRBJ1-1